The 8 T cell receptor beta chains reported below all come from one sample, sequenced in a study of blood T cells in healthy people across ages. A J-beta primer mix and a sample-barcoded 5' primer were used in a second PCR of about 7 to 12 cycles. TCRdb passed the 5' RACE reads through MiXCR, listing each CDR3 protein once. The sample has hundreds of thousands of distinct CDR3 sequences, approximately 53% seen once; the top ten hold roughly 24%. Sequenced input: blood. These receptors came from a man between 35 and 55 years old in good health.

This rearrangement joins TRBV12-3 or TRBV12-4 to TRBJ2-2, with 16 bases that match TRBD2. V lost 3 bases to trimming and J lost 10 bases; unmatched junction nucleotides: 5. This CDR3 comprises 16 residues. CDR3 loop: CASSFGTSGRAVELFF. The CDR3 region has the DNA TGTGCCAGCAGTTTTGGGACTAGCGGGAGGGCCGTGGAGCTGTTTTTT.

The V and J genes are TRBV28 and TRBJ2-3, with 14 positions matching TRBD2. The CDR3 covers 17 residues. The junction had 4 bases not matched to a gene; V was cut back by 4 bases and J by 1 base. Per the germline V gene, CDR1 is MDHEN and CDR2 is SYDVKM. The CDR3 nucleotides read TGTGCCAGCAGTTCGGGGGGACTAGCGGGGGGCACAGATACGCAGTATTTT. It is translated as CASSSGGLAGGTDTQYF.

The chain recombines TRBV24-1 with TRBJ2-5; possible D gene TRBD1, 6 bases. V was shortened by 4 bases and J by 11 bases, with 19 bases between the two germline ends. The CDR3 is 14 residues long. Germline V gene data show CDR1 as KGHDR and CDR2 as SFDVKD. The chain's CDR3 is CATSDQQGMGEQYF. In nucleotides, the CDR3 is TGTGCCACCAGTGACCAGCAGGGGATGGGTGAGCAGTACTTC.

The chain links TRBV6-1 to TRBJ2-3; 11 nucleotides agree with TRBD2. The CDR3 extends over 16 amino acids. The V gene's germline CDR1 is MNHNS and CDR2 SASEGT. V shed 3 bases and J 2 bases; nucleotides not matched to a gene: 4. In nucleotides, the CDR3 is TGTGCCAGCAGTGAGGGGACTAGCGGAGTCACAGATACGCAGTATTTT. Protein product: CASSEGTSGVTDTQYF.

This clonotype turned up a few times. The V and J genes are TRBV24-1 and TRBJ2-5, with D perhaps TRBD2 (6 bases). Germline CDR1 reads KGHDR; CDR2 reads SFDVKD. Trimming removed 9 bases at V and 2 bases at J, with 18 bases between. The CDR3 spans 15 residues. DNA of the CDR3: TGTGCCACCGAGGGCGGAGGGGCGGGTCAAGAGACCCAGTACTTC. Amino acid sequence: CATEGGGAGQETQYF.

The V gene is TRBV11-3, the J gene TRBJ2-1; no reliable D call. The CDR3 covers 16 residues. Trimming stripped 5 bases from V and 2 bases from J, with 16 bases between. Germline V gene lookup returns CDR1 SGHNT and CDR2 YENEEA. The CDR3 DNA is TGTGCCAGCAGCCCGTCGATGGAGAAGACCTACAATGAGCAGTTCTTC. Protein product: CASSPSMEKTYNEQFF.

The V call is TRBV5-1, the J call TRBJ1-2; 8 bases align to TRBD1. The CDR3 sequence is 15 residues long. Trimming removed 0 bases from V and 5 bases from J; junction bases left unmatched: 6. CDR1 and CDR2 (germline): SGHRS, YFSETQ. The CDR3, as DNA: TGCGCCAGCAGCTTGGCTGACAGGGGATTGTATGGCTACACCTTC. Protein sequence: CASSLADRGLYGYTF.

This chain links TRBV20-1 with TRBJ2-4; D is unclear. The DNA end is a closer match to TRBJ2-7, so the J assignment may be wrong. CDR3 length: 15 amino acids. The germline gives CDR1 DFQATT, CDR2 SNEGSKA (reference sequence). CDR3 amino acids: CSARVLFYHSYEQYF. The CDR3 DNA reads TGCAGTGCTAGAGTGCTCTTCTACCACTCCTACGAGCAGTACTTC.